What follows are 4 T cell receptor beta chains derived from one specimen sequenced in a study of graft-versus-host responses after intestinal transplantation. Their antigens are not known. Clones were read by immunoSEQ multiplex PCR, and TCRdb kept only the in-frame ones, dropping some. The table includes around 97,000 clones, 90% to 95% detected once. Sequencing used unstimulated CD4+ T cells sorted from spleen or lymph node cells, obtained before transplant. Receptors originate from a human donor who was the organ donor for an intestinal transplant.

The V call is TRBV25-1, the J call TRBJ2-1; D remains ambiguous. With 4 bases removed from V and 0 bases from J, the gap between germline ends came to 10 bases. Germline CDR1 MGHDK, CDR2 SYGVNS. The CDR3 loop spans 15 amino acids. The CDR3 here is CASSVSGPSYNEQFF. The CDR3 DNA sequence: TGTGCCAGCAGTGTGTCGGGTCCCTCCTACAATGAGCAGTTCTTC.

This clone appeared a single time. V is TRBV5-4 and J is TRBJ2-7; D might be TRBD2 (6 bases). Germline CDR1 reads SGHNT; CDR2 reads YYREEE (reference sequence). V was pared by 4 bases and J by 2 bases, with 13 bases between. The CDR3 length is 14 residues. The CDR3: CASSPRVAAYEQYF. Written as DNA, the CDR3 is TGTGCCAGCAGCCCCCGGGTAGCGGCCTACGAGCAGTACTTC.

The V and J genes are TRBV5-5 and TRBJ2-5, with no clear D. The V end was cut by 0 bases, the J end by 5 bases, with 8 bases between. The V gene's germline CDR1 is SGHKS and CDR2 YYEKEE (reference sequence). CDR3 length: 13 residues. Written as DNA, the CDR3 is TGTGCCAGCAGCTTGGGTGGCATTGAGACCCAGTACTTC. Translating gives CASSLGGIETQYF.

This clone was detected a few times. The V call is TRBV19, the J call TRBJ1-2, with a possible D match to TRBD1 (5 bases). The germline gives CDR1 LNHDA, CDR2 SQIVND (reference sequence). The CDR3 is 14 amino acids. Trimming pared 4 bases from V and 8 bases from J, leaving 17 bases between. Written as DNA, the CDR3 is TGTGCCAGTAGTACAGGGTCGCGGTTTGGAGGCTACACCTTC. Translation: CASSTGSRFGGYTF.